The next 3 T cell receptor beta chains were all read from a single sample in a study of T cells in Graves' hyperthyroidism and ophthalmopathy. Amplification yielded TCR beta CDR3 regions, with RNA transcripts as the source. Primed by the HTBI set, a first-round RT-PCR was run on the TCR CDR3. MiXCR, run by TCRdb on the multiplex PCR reads, gives a single entry per CDR3 protein. The sample consists of hundreds of thousands of distinct CDR3 sequences, under 60% of them appearing once. Sequenced sample: peripheral blood or thyroid tissue (not recorded which). These receptor sequences come from a young woman with Graves' hyperthyroidism.

The rearrangement joins TRBV25-1 to TRBJ2-7; 7 bases are a match to TRBD2. Germline V gene lookup returns CDR1 MGHDK and CDR2 SYGVNS. Trimming at V came to 5 bases and at J to 2 bases, leaving 12 bases not matched to a gene. This CDR3 region has 16 residues. DNA for the CDR3: TGTGCCAGCAGTCAACCCCCGGGAGGAGGGCCCTACGAGCAGTACTTC. Translating gives CASSQPPGGGPYEQYF.

This clonotype occurred many times. The chain uses TRBV5-1 and TRBJ1-4; D not resolved. The V gene lost 1 base and the J gene lost 7 bases, with 11 bases spanning the gap. The germline CDR1 and CDR2 sequences are SGHRS and YFSETQ. This CDR3 is 14 amino acids long. The CDR3, as DNA: TGCGCCAGCAGCTTGAGGTCAGACGGTGAAAAACTGTTTTTT. Its protein product is CASSLRSDGEKLFF. The variable domain in full, completed from reference TRBV5-1 and TRBJ1-4, reads KAGVTQTPRYLIKTRGQQVTLSCSPISGHRSVSWYQQTPGQGLQFLFEYFSETQRNKGNFPGRFSGRQFSNSRSEMNVSTLELGDSALYLCASSLRSDGEKLFFGSGTQLSVL.

This clonotype has a handful of counts. The genes are TRBV25-1 and TRBJ1-4; D perhaps matches TRBD1 (5 bases). CDR1 and CDR2 from the germline V gene are MGHDK and SYGVNS. The CDR3 loop spans 15 amino acids. Trimming stripped 5 bases from V and 4 bases from J, with 14 bases between. The CDR3 here is CASSFSQVNNEKLFF. CDR3 sequence (DNA): TGTGCCAGCAGTTTCTCACAGGTCAATAATGAAAAACTGTTTTTT. Full variable domain (outside the CDR3, taken from reference TRBV25-1 and TRBJ1-4): EADIYQTPRYLVIGTGKKITLECSQTMGHDKMYWYQQDPGMELHLIHYSYGVNSTEKGDLSSESTVSRIRTEHFPLTLESARPSHTSQYLCASSFSQVNNEKLFFGSGTQLSVL.